This T cell receptor beta chain was observed in a study of blood T cell repertoires in COVID-19. Study as a whole: The United States, Italy and Spain provided the acute and convalescent COVID-19 samples. T cells, B-cell-depleted T cells, or PBMCs supplied cDNA or gDNA.

Sequencing used immunoSEQ multiplex PCR; TCRdb keeps in-frame clones, though not all of them. Of 150,000 or so clones listed, under 85% were seen once; the top ten hold approximately 1.4%. The CDR3 runs 20 residues. The ends were cut back, 3 bases at V and 6 bases at J, with 33 bases in the middle. Per the germline V gene, CDR1 is GTSNPN and CDR2 is SVGIG (reference sequence). The chain joins TRBV30 to TRBJ1-3, with D unresolved. Sequenced input: peripheral blood. This clonotype was obtained from a human donor in a cohort sampled during active COVID-19. The CDR3 DNA reads as TGTGCCTGGAGCGCCCTATTTTCTTGGTCGTCAGCGGGGTCTTTAAACACCATATATTTT. Its translation is CAWSALFSWSSAGSLNTIYF. Variable domain in full (rest from reference TRBV30 and TRBJ1-3): SQTIHQWPATLVQPVGSPLSLECTVEGTSNPNLYWYRQAAGRGLQLLFYSVGIGQISSEVPQNLSASRPQDRQFILSSKKLLLSDSGFYLCAWSALFSWSSAGSLNTIYFGEGSWLTVV.